The 5 T cell receptor beta chains presented below share a single source sample, sequenced in a study of T cells in Graves' hyperthyroidism and ophthalmopathy. RNA transcripts gave rise to amplified TCR beta CDR3 regions. HTBI primers were the set used in a first-round RT-PCR of the TCR CDR3. TCRdb re-called the multiplex PCR reads with MiXCR, one entry per CDR3 protein. The sample contains approximately 600,000 distinct CDR3 sequences, less than 25% of which appear only once. Sequencing was done on a sample of blood. Receptors originate from a man aged 25-45 years with Graves' ophthalmopathy.

V usage is TRBV29-1 and J usage is TRBJ1-2; no definite D call. The CDR3 has 15 residues. The germline gives CDR1 SQVTM, CDR2 ANQGSEA. The germline V and J ends were trimmed by 3 bases and 8 bases, with 22 bases remaining between them. CDR3 region: CSVDWPQDRAGGYTF. The CDR3 region has the DNA TGCAGCGTTGACTGGCCCCAGGACCGCGCGGGAGGCTACACCTTC.

V is TRBV9 and J is TRBJ2-3; 10 nucleotides match TRBD2. This CDR3 comprises 16 residues. V dropped 4 bases and J dropped 6; count of bases not matched to a gene: 11. Germline V gene sequence: CDR1 SGDLS, CDR2 YYNGEE. Here the CDR3 reads CASSLSGRAGGDTQYF. The CDR3 DNA follows: TGTGCCAGCAGCCTAAGCGGGAGGGCCGGCGGGGATACGCAGTATTTT.

This clonotype was picked up a small number of times. The chain combines TRBV6-1 with TRBJ1-5, with D tentatively TRBD1 (5 bases). V lost 6 bases to trimming and J lost 7 bases, with 19 bases between them. The CDR3 runs to 15 residues. CDR1 and CDR2 from the germline V gene are MNHNS and SASEGT. This CDR3 is CASRLDTRAGQPQHF. The CDR3 nucleotides read TGTGCCAGCAGATTGGACACTCGAGCCGGGCAGCCCCAGCATTTT.

This clonotype has a handful of counts. The J gene is TRBJ2-7, the V gene TRBV2, with TRBD1 matching 9 bases. This CDR3 region has 14 residues. The V gene end was trimmed by 4 bases and the J gene end by 7 bases; junction bases not matched to a gene: 8. The germline V gene encodes CDR1 SNHLY and CDR2 FYNNEI. CDR3 protein: CASSVDRGWEEQYF. The DNA of the CDR3 is TGTGCCAGCAGTGTGGACAGGGGATGGGAAGAGCAGTACTTC. Using reference TRBV2 and TRBJ2-7 for the parts outside the CDR3, the full variable domain is EPEVTQTPSHQVTQMGQEVILRCVPISNHLYFYWYRQILGQKVEFLVSFYNNEISEKSEIFDDQFSVERPDGSNFTLKIRSTKLEDSAMYFCASSVDRGWEEQYFGPGTRLTVT.

The J gene is TRBJ2-7, the V gene TRBV10-3; the D gene is possibly TRBD1 (5 bases). CDR1 and CDR2 (germline): ENHRY, SYGVKD. The CDR3 loop spans 15 amino acids. The V gene lost 5 bases and the J gene lost 5 bases, with 19 bases spanning the gap. The CDR3 reads CAISHLGQKGDEQYF. CDR3 bases: TGTGCCATCAGTCACCTAGGACAAAAGGGCGACGAGCAGTACTTC.